A selection of T cell receptor beta chains follows, all from one sample in a study of Ad26.COV2.S vaccination and SARS-CoV-2 variants. Generated by immunoSEQ multiplex PCR, the TCRdb table keeps only in-frame clones and is missing some. The table has about 380,000 clones, 83% seen once. Sequenced material: peripheral blood, taken in a trial of Ad26.COV2.S vaccine versus placebo. The receptor set was obtained from a person aged 18-60 years who received the Ad26.COV2.S COVID-19 vaccine or a placebo. Both conserved end residues are part of each CDR3. Fields, in order: clone size, J gene, D gene, V gene, CDR3 protein, CDR3 DNA. A D gene is named only where the DNA matches it firmly. Size is stated for part of the rows, as once, few or many counts, or as a class when the clone is expanded.

size: .
J: TRBJ2-3
D: .
V: TRBV19
CDR3: CASSIRTATDTQYF
DNA: TGTGCCAGTAGTATCAGGACAGCCACAGATACGCAGTATTTT

size: .
J: TRBJ2-7
D: .
V: TRBV5-1
CDR3: CASSPGSGYSYEQYF
DNA: TGCGCCAGCAGCCCCGGTTCCGGATACTCCTACGAGCAGTACTTC

size: .
J: TRBJ1-4
D: TRBD1
V: TRBV18
CDR3: CASSRDRGEAKLFF
DNA: TGTGCCAGCTCACGTGACAGGGGAGAGGCAAAACTGTTTTTT

size: .
J: TRBJ2-5
D: .
V: TRBV21-1
CDR3: CASKGREETQYF
DNA: TGTGCCAGCAAGGGCAGAGAAGAGACCCAGTACTTC

size: .
J: TRBJ1-4
D: .
V: TRBV3-1/TRBV3-2
CDR3: CASSQQGVMGEKLFF
DNA: TGTGCCAGCAGCCAACAAGGGGTGATGGGTGAAAAACTGTTTTTT

size: .
J: TRBJ2-7
D: .
V: TRBV4-2
CDR3: CASSRKTGLGYEQYF
DNA: TGTGCCAGCAGCCGCAAAACCGGACTGGGCTACGAGCAGTACTTC

size: .
J: TRBJ1-6
D: .
V: TRBV7-2
CDR3: CASSKRSKNSPLHF
DNA: TGTGCCAGCAGTAAACGGTCGAAAAATTCACCCCTCCACTTT

size: .
J: TRBJ2-6
D: .
V: TRBV19
CDR3: CASGWANVLTF
DNA: TGTGCCAGTGGGTGGGCCAACGTCCTGACTTTC

size: .
J: TRBJ1-5
D: .
V: TRBV7-6
CDR3: CASSNGLNQPQHF
DNA: TGTGCCAGCAGCAACGGGCTTAATCAGCCCCAGCATTTT

size: .
J: TRBJ2-7
D: .
V: TRBV5-5
CDR3: CASSLGGYEQYF
DNA: TGTGCCAGCAGCTTGGGCGGCTACGAGCAGTACTTC

size: many
J: TRBJ1-6
D: .
V: TRBV27
CDR3: CASWPRGRMNSPLHF
DNA: TGTGCCAGCTGGCCTAGAGGCCGCATGAATTCACCCCTCCACTTT

size: .
J: TRBJ1-2
D: .
V: TRBV5-1
CDR3: CASSLETGVYGYTF
DNA: TGCGCCAGCAGCTTGGAAACGGGGGTCTATGGCTACACCTTC

size: .
J: TRBJ2-4
D: .
V: TRBV27
CDR3: CASRSVGKNIQYF
DNA: TGTGCCAGCAGGTCGGTAGGCAAAAACATTCAGTACTTC

size: once
J: TRBJ1-2
D: .
V: TRBV4-1
CDR3: CASSQDIEGTNYGYTF
DNA: TGCGCCAGCAGCCAAGATATCGAGGGAACTAACTATGGCTACACCTTC

size: .
J: TRBJ2-2
D: TRBD1
V: TRBV4-3
CDR3: CASSQDGDRGYTGELFF
DNA: TGCGCCAGCAGCCAAGATGGGGACAGGGGTTACACCGGGGAGCTGTTTTTT

size: .
J: TRBJ2-3
D: TRBD2
V: TRBV4-1
CDR3: CASSQEPSSGGSDTQYF
DNA: TGCGCCAGCAGCCAAGAACCCTCTAGCGGGGGGTCGGATACGCAGTATTTT

size: .
J: TRBJ1-6
D: TRBD1
V: TRBV3-1/TRBV3-2
CDR3: CASSLSTGGAYNSPLHF
DNA: TGTGCCAGCAGCCTCTCGACAGGGGGCGCGTATAATTCACCCCTCCACTTT